These 18 T cell receptor beta chains came from one sample sequenced in a study of TIL therapy for anti-PD-1-resistant metastatic lung cancer. Documented time point: pre-treatment sample, taken before nivolumab and TIL therapy. This was the immunoSEQ v3 assay. Libraries were prepared by immunoSEQ multiplex PCR; TCRdb keeps only in-frame clonotypes and omits some of them. The sample lists just under 60,000 clones, 55% to 70% occurring once. The sequenced sample was blood, obtained at baseline. Every receptor here comes from a person aged 25-85 years with non-small cell lung cancer.

The J gene is TRBJ2-7, the V gene TRBV7-8, with 7 bases that match TRBD1. This CDR3 is built from 14 residues. Trimming removed 5 bases from V and 9 bases from J; junction bases left unmatched: 13. CDR1 is SGHVS, CDR2 FQNEAQ, per germline. The CDR3 region is CASSAQGTTPGQYF. The CDR3 bases are TGTGCCAGCAGCGCACAGGGGACCACGCCTGGGCAGTACTTC.

This clone was seen just once. V is TRBV7-2 and J is TRBJ2-3; D call uncertain. V shed 3 bases and J shed 0 bases, with 7 bases lying between them. Germline-derived CDR1 and CDR2 are SGHTA and FQGNSA. The CDR3 runs to 14 residues. CDR3 sequence: CASSFGFSTDTQYF. As DNA, the CDR3 is TGTGCCAGCAGCTTTGGCTTCAGCACAGATACGCAGTATTTT.

The chain couples TRBV19 to TRBJ2-7; D unresolved. CDR1 and CDR2 (germline): LNHDA, SQIVND (reference sequence). The CDR3 spans 15 residues. The ends were cut back, 3 bases at V and 0 bases at J, with 12 bases in the middle. CDR3 in DNA: TGTGCCAGTAGTATCGGCAACCCGAGCTCCTACGAGCAGTACTTC. Amino acid sequence: CASSIGNPSSYEQYF. Complete variable domain (other parts from reference TRBV19 and TRBJ2-7): DGGITQSPKYLFRKEGQNVTLSCEQNLNHDAMYWYRQDPGQGLRLIYYSQIVNDFQKGDIAEGYSVSREKKESFPLTVTSAQKNPTAFYLCASSIGNPSSYEQYFGPGTRLTVT.

V and J are TRBV6-5 and TRBJ2-1; 10 bases map to TRBD2. The CDR3 runs 15 residues. CDR1 and CDR2 from the germline V gene are MNHEY and SVGAGI. The junction had 5 bases not matched to a gene; V was cut back by 5 bases and J by 4 bases. CDR3 protein: CASSDWTSGYNEQFF. CDR3 in DNA: TGTGCCAGCAGTGACTGGACTAGCGGTTACAATGAGCAGTTCTTC.

The chain joins TRBV5-1 to TRBJ2-7; D assignment may be TRBD1 or TRBD2 (5 bases each). Germline V gene data show CDR1 as SGHRS and CDR2 as YFSETQ. The length of the CDR3 is 15 residues. V shed 0 bases and J shed 0 bases, with 10 bases lying between them. CDR3 coding DNA: TGCGCCAGCAGCTTGGCAGGGACCCGCTCCTACGAGCAGTACTTC. Protein sequence: CASSLAGTRSYEQYF.

The genes are TRBV5-1 and TRBJ2-3; the match to TRBD2 covers 11 bases. J gave up 2 bases and V 3 bases, and 5 bases lay outside the gene matches. This CDR3 spans 16 amino acids. The germline gives CDR1 SGHRS, CDR2 YFSETQ. CDR3 nucleotides: TGCGCCAGCAGCTATATAGCGGGGGGGGACACAGATACGCAGTATTTT. Translation: CASSYIAGGDTDTQYF.

The gene calls are TRBV27 and TRBJ1-4, with D hard to call. The CDR3 extends over 14 amino acids. The germline V gene encodes CDR1 MNHEY and CDR2 SMNVEV (reference sequence). V shed 2 bases and J shed 3 bases, with 7 bases lying between them. The CDR3 loop reads CASSLGQANEKLFF. DNA for the CDR3: TGTGCCAGCAGTTTAGGGCAGGCTAATGAAAAACTGTTTTTT.

This clone appeared a few times. The chain uses TRBV5-6 and TRBJ1-2; D unclear. The V end was cut by 3 bases, the J end by 5 bases, with 8 bases between. This CDR3 contains 12 residues. Germline V CDR1 and CDR2: SGHDT, YYEEEE. In DNA, the CDR3 is TGTGCCAGCAGCTCCGGGCCGTATGGCTACACCTTC. Translating gives CASSSGPYGYTF.

The chain uses TRBV6-5 and TRBJ2-7, with TRBD1 identical over 7 bases. Germline V gene data show CDR1 as MNHEY and CDR2 as SVGAGI. CDR3 length: 14 residues. Unmatched junction bases numbered 9, after V lost 6 bases and J lost 4 bases. The CDR3 DNA reads TGTGCCAGCAGCGGAACCAGGGGGACGTACGAGCAGTACTTC. Amino acids: CASSGTRGTYEQYF.

The chain employs TRBV19 and TRBJ1-4; D is perhaps TRBD1 (5 bases). Trimming removed 5 bases at V and 0 bases at J, with 10 bases between. The CDR3 totals 15 residues. Germline CDR1 and CDR2: LNHDA and SQIVND (reference sequence). The CDR3 spells CASSPGTATNEKLFF. CDR3 DNA sequence: TGTGCCAGTAGTCCAGGGACGGCAACTAATGAAAAACTGTTTTTT. The whole variable domain, remainder taken from reference TRBV19 and TRBJ1-4, is DGGITQSPKYLFRKEGQNVTLSCEQNLNHDAMYWYRQDPGQGLRLIYYSQIVNDFQKGDIAEGYSVSREKKESFPLTVTSAQKNPTAFYLCASSPGTATNEKLFFGSGTQLSVL.

This chain connects TRBV19 to TRBJ2-6; maybe TRBD1 (5 bases). The CDR3 runs to 18 residues. The V and J ends lost 3 bases and 6 bases respectively, with 21 bases between them. CDR1 is LNHDA and CDR2 is SQIVND in the germline V gene (reference sequence). Written as DNA, the CDR3 is TGTGCCAGTAGTATCGATCTCCAGGGATGGTATGAGGCCAACGTCCTGACTTTC. Amino acid sequence: CASSIDLQGWYEANVLTF.

The rearrangement uses TRBV18 and TRBJ2-7, with 8 bases identical to TRBD1. The CDR3 is 15 residues long. J was trimmed by 2 bases and V by 3 bases; bases with no gene match: 6. Per the germline V gene, CDR1 is KGHSH and CDR2 is LQKENI. The CDR3 DNA sequence: TGTGCCAGCTCACCTCCTCGACAGGGGACCTACGAGCAGTACTTC. The encoded protein is CASSPPRQGTYEQYF.

V gene TRBV11-2 combines with J gene TRBJ2-7; TRBD2 matches at 7 bases. The CDR3 totals 15 residues. Germline V gene data show CDR1 as SGHAT and CDR2 as FQNNGV. Germline trimming cut 2 bases from V and 4 bases from J; bases unmatched to any gene: 8. CDR3: CASSLRVAGGYEQYF. CDR3 DNA: TGTGCCAGCAGCTTAAGGGTAGCGGGCGGGTACGAGCAGTACTTC.

For the CDR3, the DNA is TGTGCCAGCAGCTTACAGGAGACCCAGTACTTC. It encodes CASSLQETQYF. This chain links TRBV7-8 with TRBJ2-5, with unresolved D. Germline V gene sequence: CDR1 SGHVS, CDR2 FQNEAQ. The CDR3 length is 11 residues. V lost 2 bases to trimming and J lost 5 bases, with 3 bases between them.

The V and J genes are TRBV29-1 and TRBJ2-1; D possibly matches TRBD1 or TRBD2 (5 bases each). Germline V gives CDR1 SQVTM, CDR2 ANQGSEA. The V gene lost 7 bases and the J gene lost 5 bases, with 21 bases spanning the gap. The CDR3 is 15 amino acids. The CDR3 region is CSARSGPTSDNEQFF. The CDR3 nucleotides are TGCAGCGCCCGATCGGGGCCTACTTCGGACAATGAGCAGTTCTTC.

The chain recombines TRBV19 with TRBJ1-5; D gene uncertain. This CDR3 spans 16 amino acids. Germline V CDR1 and CDR2: LNHDA, SQIVND (reference sequence). With 3 bases removed from V and 10 bases from J, the gap between germline ends came to 22 bases. CDR3 sequence reads: CASSMVYIQAEFPQHF. The CDR3 DNA sequence: TGTGCCAGTAGTATGGTTTACATTCAAGCGGAGTTTCCCCAGCATTTT.

J is TRBJ2-7 and V is TRBV18; 9 nucleotides align to TRBD1. The CDR3 length is 15 residues. Germline trimming cut 3 bases from V and 5 bases from J; bases unmatched to any gene: 8. Germline V gene lookup returns CDR1 KGHSH and CDR2 LQKENI. CDR3 nucleotides: TGTGCCAGCTCACCTGGACAGGGGAGGATCAACGAGCAGTACTTC. Protein: CASSPGQGRINEQYF.

The chain uses TRBV7-9 and TRBJ1-6; no firm D call. V shed 1 base and J shed 9 bases, with 7 bases lying between them. The CDR3 is 13 amino acids. Germline lookup yields CDR1 SEHNR and CDR2 FQNEAQ (reference sequence). CDR3 residues: CASSLEGGSPLHF. Written as DNA, the CDR3 is TGTGCCAGCAGCTTAGAAGGAGGTTCACCCCTCCACTTT. Complete variable domain (other parts from reference TRBV7-9 and TRBJ1-6): DTGVSQNPRHKITKRGQNVTFRCDPISEHNRLYWYRQTLGQGPEFLTYFQNEAQLEKSRLLSDRFSAERPKGSFSTLEIQRTEQGDSAMYLCASSLEGGSPLHFGNGTRLTVT.